A single sample is the source of the 27 T cell receptor beta chains below, sequenced in a study of vaccination and CD4 T cells after COVID-19. An Oncomine TCR Beta short-read assay was used to sequence the DNA from cultured CD4+ T cells. A single record per CDR3 protein comes from TCRdb applying MiXCR to the PCR reads. The sample holds under 20,000 distinct CDR3 sequences; about two fifths are singletons and the top ten take 5.6%. Sample treatment: approximately 9-day PBMC culture with coronavirus spike peptide pools or control peptides (ViraFEST assay). Their antigen targets remain unknown. Sequencing used CD4+ T cells from blood, cultured in vitro, obtained before SARS-CoV-2 vaccination. Receptors originate from a human donor who had recovered from COVID-19.

The V gene is TRBV7-2, the J gene TRBJ2-3, with D tentatively TRBD1 (6 bases). This CDR3 comprises 15 residues. Germline V gives CDR1 SGHTA, CDR2 FQGNSA. The germline V and J ends were trimmed by 1 base and 4 bases, with 12 bases remaining between them. The CDR3 is CASSLGGQGADTQYF. The CDR3 coding sequence is TGTGCCAGCAGCTTAGGGGGGCAGGGCGCAGATACGCAGTATTTT. The whole variable domain, filled in from reference TRBV7-2 and TRBJ2-3, reads GAGVSQSPSNKVTEKGKDVELRCDPISGHTALYWYRQSLGQGLEFLIYFQGNSAPDKSGLPSDRFSAERTGGSVSTLTIQRTQQEDSAVYLCASSLGGQGADTQYFGPGTRLTVL.

The table lists this clonotype with a few counts. V and J are TRBV6-2 or TRBV6-3 and TRBJ1-5, with D uncertain. The germline CDR1 and CDR2 sequences are MNHEY and SVGEGT. V dropped 4 bases and J dropped 0 bases, with 13 bases sitting between them. The CDR3 contains 16 residues. This CDR3 reads CASSSGSQVSNQPQHF. Written as DNA, the CDR3 is TGTGCCAGCAGTTCGGGTTCTCAAGTTAGCAATCAGCCCCAGCATTTT.

This clonotype was observed a handful of times. The J gene is TRBJ2-1, the V gene TRBV7-8; maybe TRBD2 (7 bases). In germline, CDR1 is SGHVS, CDR2 FQNEAQ. The CDR3 runs to 15 residues. Between the trimmed V and J ends, which lost 1 base and 7 bases, there was a span of 14 bases. The CDR3 region is CASSLEAGARNEQFF. The CDR3 nucleotides read TGTGCCAGCAGCTTAGAGGCGGGGGCAAGGAATGAGCAGTTCTTC.

A single count supports this clonotype. V and J are TRBV7-9 and TRBJ2-3; no definite D call. V lost 2 bases and J lost 0, with 6 bases in between. The CDR3 totals 14 residues. CDR1 and CDR2 (germline): SEHNR, FQNEAQ (reference sequence). The CDR3 region is CASSLLQSTDTQYF. CDR3 DNA sequence: TGTGCCAGCAGCTTATTGCAGAGCACAGATACGCAGTATTTT.

CDR3 sequence reads: CAWSHGGAYNSPLHF. In DNA, the CDR3 is TGTGCCTGGAGTCACGGGGGCGCGTATAATTCACCCCTCCACTTT. The rearrangement uses TRBV30 and TRBJ1-6; possibly TRBD1 for D (6 bases). Trimming removed 2 bases from V and 4 bases from J, with 12 bases in between. The CDR3 is 15 residues long. Looked up from germline, CDR1 is GTSNPN and CDR2 is SVGIG (reference sequence).

The chain links TRBV19 to TRBJ2-1; TRBD2 agrees at 7 bases. The CDR3 consists of 16 residues. Losses at the gene ends were 7 bases for V and 7 bases for J; bases not matched to a gene: 16. Germline V lookup: CDR1 LNHDA, CDR2 SQIVND (reference sequence). This chain's CDR3 is CASTTAAGTAPNEQFF. The DNA of the CDR3 is TGTGCCAGTACCACCGCAGCGGGGACTGCACCTAATGAGCAGTTCTTC.

The CDR3: CASSLGLPGQGQETQYF. The DNA of the CDR3 is TGTGCCAGCAGTTTAGGATTACCGGGACAGGGACAAGAGACCCAGTACTTC. The chain carries TRBV28 and TRBJ2-5; TRBD1 agrees at 9 bases. CDR1 is MDHEN, CDR2 SYDVKM, per germline. The CDR3 contains 17 residues. The trim removed 2 bases at V and 2 bases at J, leaving 9 bases unmatched.

V and J are TRBV10-3 and TRBJ2-3; perhaps TRBD2 as D (5 bases). Germline-derived CDR1 and CDR2 are ENHRY and SYGVKD. The V gene lost 6 bases and the J gene lost 1 base, with 8 bases spanning the gap. CDR3 length: 13 amino acids. The CDR3 sequence: CAIRGGGTDTQYF. As DNA, the CDR3 is TGTGCCATCAGAGGAGGCGGCACAGATACGCAGTATTTT.

This clonotype was recorded a few times. V gene TRBV10-3 combines with J gene TRBJ2-3; 7 bases are a match to TRBD2. Germline CDR1 ENHRY, CDR2 SYGVKD. With V trimmed by 5 bases and J by 4 bases, 9 bases remained unmatched. The CDR3 is made up of 15 amino acids. CDR3 protein: CAISPLAESPDTQYF. The DNA of the CDR3 is TGTGCCATCAGTCCTCTAGCGGAGTCCCCAGATACGCAGTATTTT.

Concerning this clonotype itself: A read error may produce the germline difference seen at one junction end. The rearrangement links TRBV27 to TRBJ1-2; tentative D call: TRBD1 (6 bases). The CDR3 consists of 13 residues. The germline V gene has CDR1 MNHEY and CDR2 SMNVEV (reference sequence). CDR3 sequence: CASSSQGNCGYTF. CDR3 nucleotide sequence: TGTGCCAGCAGTTCCCAGGGGAACTGTGGCTACACCTTC.

J is TRBJ1-2 and V is TRBV29-1, with no clear D. This CDR3 spans 12 amino acids. Germline V gene lookup returns CDR1 SQVTM and CDR2 ANQGSEA. The V end lost 7 bases, the J end lost 4 bases, and 13 bases lay between the germline ends. CDR3: CSAWLSPYGYTF. CDR3 DNA: TGCAGCGCGTGGTTAAGTCCCTATGGCTACACCTTC.

This clonotype was seen only a few times. The V gene is TRBV7-3, the J gene TRBJ2-5, with 8 bases lining up with TRBD1. V trimming: 0 bases; J trimming: 5 bases; junction bases outside the gene matches: 5. Germline CDR1 reads SGHTA; CDR2 reads FQGTGA. The CDR3 has 15 amino acids. This CDR3 is CASSLTQGARETQYF. In nucleotides, the CDR3 is TGTGCCAGCAGCTTAACGCAGGGGGCGAGGGAGACCCAGTACTTC. The full variable domain, with the rest looked up from reference TRBV7-3 and TRBJ2-5, is GAGVSQTPSNKVTEKGKYVELRCDPISGHTALYWYRQSLGQGPEFLIYFQGTGAADDSGLPNDRFFAVRPEGSVSTLKIQRTERGDSAVYLCASSLTQGARETQYFGPGTRLLVL.

This clonotype was counted between two and nine times. V is TRBV6-1 and J is TRBJ2-7; possibly TRBD1 for D (5 bases). The V end was cut by 5 bases, the J end by 5 bases, with 13 bases between. Germline V CDR1 and CDR2: MNHNS, SASEGT. The CDR3 is made up of 13 amino acids. The CDR3 sequence is CASSTRLGDEQYF. For the CDR3, the DNA is TGTGCCAGCAGTACCCGCCTAGGGGACGAGCAGTACTTC.

The chain is built from TRBV7-2 and TRBJ2-4; no firm D call. This CDR3 has 14 amino acids. V lost 4 bases, J lost 5 bases, and 12 bases lay in between. Germline V lookup: CDR1 SGHTA, CDR2 FQGNSA. The CDR3 nucleotides read TGTGCCAGCAGCTCCCTGGCCGTCGAAAACATTCAGTACTTC. It is translated as CASSSLAVENIQYF.

The rearrangement uses TRBV6-1 and TRBJ1-2; D remains unclear. The CDR3 has 13 amino acids. Germline V gives CDR1 MNHNS, CDR2 SASEGT. V was clipped by 6 bases and J by 3 bases, with 11 bases between them. This CDR3 is CASSTGIDYGYTF. CDR3 bases: TGTGCCAGCAGCACGGGAATAGACTATGGCTACACCTTC.

The rearrangement joins TRBV19 to TRBJ1-6; D unclear. V was pared by 5 bases and J by 1 base, with 6 bases between. CDR1 LNHDA and CDR2 SQIVND come from the germline V gene (reference sequence). This CDR3 is built from 14 residues. The CDR3 region has the DNA TGTGCCAGTAGTCGGCCATCCTATAATTCACCCCTCCACTTT. Its protein is CASSRPSYNSPLHF.

The gene calls are TRBV11-3 and TRBJ2-7, with 7 bases lining up with TRBD2. The CDR3 totals 13 residues. Germline assignment: CDR1 SGHNT and CDR2 YENEEA. Trimming cost V 6 bases and J 7 bases; bases outside gene matches: 9. This CDR3 is CASRLTSPGEQYF. In DNA form, the CDR3 reads TGTGCCAGCAGACTGACTAGCCCGGGGGAGCAGTACTTC.

The V call is TRBV5-1, the J call TRBJ2-2; D perhaps matches TRBD2 (6 bases). The CDR3 covers 14 residues. The V end was cut by 1 base, the J end by 7 bases, with 11 bases between. The germline CDR1 and CDR2 sequences are SGHRS and YFSETQ. The CDR3 DNA follows: TGCGCCAGCAGCTTGTTCTTAGCGGACGGGGAGCTGTTTTTT. This gives the protein CASSLFLADGELFF.

The chain carries TRBV7-2 and TRBJ2-1, with 11 bases aligning to TRBD1. Per germline, CDR1 SGHTA and CDR2 FQGNSA. The V segment lost 5 bases and the J segment 7 bases; nucleotides outside the gene matches: 4. The length of the CDR3 is 14 residues. CDR3 in amino acids: CASSPDRGQNEQFF. The DNA of the CDR3 is TGTGCCAGCAGCCCGGACAGGGGGCAAAATGAGCAGTTCTTC.

The chain combines TRBV4-3 with TRBJ2-5; TRBD2 agrees at 8 bases. This CDR3 spans 16 amino acids. The V segment lost 1 base and the J segment 5 bases; nucleotides outside the gene matches: 9. CDR1 LGHNA and CDR2 YSLEER come from the germline V gene. The CDR3 DNA is TGCGCCAGCAGCCAAGGTGCGGGGGGAACGTATGAGACCCAGTACTTC. It specifies CASSQGAGGTYETQYF.

The rearrangement links TRBV7-9 to TRBJ1-6; D possibly corresponds to TRBD1 (5 bases). Trimming took off 4 bases at V and 6 bases at J, with 13 bases between the two ends. Germline-derived CDR1 and CDR2 are SEHNR and FQNEAQ (reference sequence). This CDR3 comprises 15 residues. Written as DNA, the CDR3 is TGTGCCAGCAGCTGGGGGTTCGCGCCTAATTCACCCCTCCACTTT. This encodes CASSWGFAPNSPLHF. The entire variable domain, with the rest obtained from reference TRBV7-9 and TRBJ1-6, is as follows: DTGVSQNPRHKITKRGQNVTFRCDPISEHNRLYWYRQTLGQGPEFLTYFQNEAQLEKSRLLSDRFSAERPKGSFSTLEIQRTEQGDSAMYLCASSWGFAPNSPLHFGNGTRLTVT.

The chain employs TRBV2 and TRBJ1-1; TRBD1 is a possible D gene (5 bases). CDR1 and CDR2 from the germline V gene are SNHLY and FYNNEI. V lost 2 bases, J lost 6 bases, and 7 bases lay in between. The CDR3 runs to 12 residues. CDR3: CASSEQGAEAFF. CDR3 DNA: TGTGCCAGCAGTGAACAGGGTGCTGAAGCTTTCTTT.

A few counts support this clonotype. The CDR3 loop is CASSRSGRGGADTQYF. The CDR3 DNA follows: TGTGCCAGCAGCCGTAGCGGGAGGGGCGGTGCAGATACGCAGTATTTT. The rearrangement joins TRBV12-3 or TRBV12-4 to TRBJ2-3; 11 bases are shared with TRBD2. The CDR3 extends over 16 amino acids. V dropped 6 bases and J dropped 4; count of bases not matched to a gene: 9.

The chain is built from TRBV11-2 and TRBJ2-2; tentatively, D is TRBD2 (5 bases). The CDR3 consists of 15 residues. V lost 2 bases and J lost 3, with 10 bases in between. Germline-derived CDR1 and CDR2 are SGHAT and FQNNGV. The CDR3 DNA sequence: TGTGCCAGCAGCTTAAACAGCGGTGACACCGGGGAGCTGTTTTTT. Its translation: CASSLNSGDTGELFF.

The V and J genes are TRBV19 and TRBJ2-4; 7 nucleotides match TRBD2. J gave up 8 bases and V 3 bases, and 10 bases lay outside the gene matches. In germline, CDR1 is LNHDA, CDR2 SQIVND (reference sequence). The CDR3 extends over 15 amino acids. The CDR3 DNA is TGTGCCAGTAGTATTGGGCGGGAGAGCTCGCACATTCAGTACTTC. It yields the protein CASSIGRESSHIQYF.

This clonotype was recorded a few times. The V call is TRBV7-2, the J call TRBJ1-5; 7 nucleotides match TRBD1. The trim removed 1 base at V and 4 bases at J, leaving 4 bases unmatched. The CDR3 runs to 15 residues. The germline V gene encodes CDR1 SGHTA and CDR2 FQGNSA. CDR3 sequence (DNA): TGTGCCAGCAGCTTAGAAGGGACAGTTAATCAGCCCCAGCATTTT. It translates to CASSLEGTVNQPQHF.

The chain uses TRBV20-1 and TRBJ2-2, with D tentatively TRBD1 or TRBD2 (6 bases each). Germline assignment: CDR1 DFQATT and CDR2 SNEGSKA (reference sequence). CDR3 length: 16 amino acids. V was shortened by 4 bases and J by 4 bases, with 19 bases between the two germline ends. The CDR3 DNA is TGCAGTGCTATTGCTTTCGGGGGCGCAAGCACCGGGGAGCTGTTTTTT. Protein product: CSAIAFGGASTGELFF.